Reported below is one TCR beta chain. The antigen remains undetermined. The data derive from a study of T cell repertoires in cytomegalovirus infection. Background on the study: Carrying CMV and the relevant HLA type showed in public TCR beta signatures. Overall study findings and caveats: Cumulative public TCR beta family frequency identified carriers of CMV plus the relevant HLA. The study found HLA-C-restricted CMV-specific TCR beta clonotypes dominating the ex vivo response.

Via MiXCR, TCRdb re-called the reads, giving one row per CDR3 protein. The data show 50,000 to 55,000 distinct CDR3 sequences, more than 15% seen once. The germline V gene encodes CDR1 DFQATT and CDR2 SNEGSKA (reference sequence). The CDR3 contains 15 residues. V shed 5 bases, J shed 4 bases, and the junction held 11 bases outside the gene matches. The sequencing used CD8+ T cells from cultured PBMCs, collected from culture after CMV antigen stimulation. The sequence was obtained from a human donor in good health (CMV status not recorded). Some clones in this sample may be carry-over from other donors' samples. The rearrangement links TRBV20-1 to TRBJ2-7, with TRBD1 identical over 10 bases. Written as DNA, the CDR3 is TGCAGTGCTTCCCCAAGGGACAGGGGAAGGTACGAGCAGTACTTC. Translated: CSASPRDRGRYEQYF.